These T cell receptor beta chains were read from a single sample in a study of blood T cell repertoires in COVID-19. Assay used: immunoSEQ multiplex PCR; TCRdb lists only in-frame clones, some missing. The table records about 390,000 clones, 80% to 90% of them present only once. The sample was PBMCs or T cells enriched from blood (not recorded which). The receptors originated from a woman in her 50s who had recovered from COVID-19. CDR3s include the opening cysteine and the closing phenylalanine or tryptophan. A D gene is named only where the DNA matches it firmly.

D: TRBD1
J: TRBJ2-7
V: TRBV7-2
CDR3: CASSHSPSRGSSYEQYF

D: -
J: TRBJ1-2
V: TRBV28
CDR3: CASSPGPVNYGYTF

D: -
J: TRBJ2-4
V: TRBV7-9
CDR3: CASSPPHRVGNIQYF

D: -
J: TRBJ2-5
V: TRBV29-1
CDR3: CSVEVADQETQYF

D: -
J: TRBJ2-2
V: TRBV3-1/TRBV3-2
CDR3: CASSNSGTGELFF

D: -
J: TRBJ1-5
V: TRBV19
CDR3: CASSTGNQPQHF

D: TRBD2
J: TRBJ2-3
V: TRBV6-2/TRBV6-3
CDR3: CASSFGTSTDTQYF

D: -
J: TRBJ1-5
V: TRBV6-1
CDR3: CASSEAYSGQPQHF

D: TRBD1
J: TRBJ1-2
V: TRBV7-2
CDR3: CASSLGTGGYGYTF

D: TRBD1
J: TRBJ2-5
V: TRBV5-6
CDR3: CASGTGRRETQYF

D: -
J: TRBJ1-2
V: TRBV3-1/TRBV3-2
CDR3: CASSQDLIATGRTGYGYTF

D: -
J: TRBJ2-5
V: TRBV2
CDR3: CASRTRKVQSRTQYF

D: -
J: TRBJ1-1
V: TRBV7-2
CDR3: CASSFRVGANTEAFF

D: -
J: TRBJ1-1
V: TRBV6-6
CDR3: CASSYSIRSYEAFF

D: TRBD1
J: TRBJ1-5
V: TRBV4-3
CDR3: CASSQDGGTGAFSPQHF

D: -
J: TRBJ1-1
V: TRBV18
CDR3: CASSPRQDSEAFF

D: TRBD1
J: TRBJ1-1
V: TRBV5-1
CDR3: CASSPRGFGTEAFF

D: TRBD2
J: TRBJ2-1
V: TRBV18
CDR3: CASSPFSAGGFGEQFF

D: TRBD2
J: TRBJ2-1
V: TRBV7-2
CDR3: CASSSSGGALYEQFF

D: -
J: TRBJ1-2
V: TRBV4-1
CDR3: CASSPYWGSYGYTF